This TCR beta chain was sequenced for a study of type 1 and type 2 diabetes patients. The study, taken as a whole, reports: Type 2 diabetes repertoires were more diverse than type 1 diabetes repertoires.

Genomic DNA was the PCR template. The TCR beta CDR3 region was amplified using 30 forward and 13 reverse primers. TCRdb analysed the multiplex PCR reads with MiXCR anew, one entry per CDR3 protein. The repertoire consists of more than 250,000 distinct CDR3 sequences, with around 47% occurring once and the leading ten covering about an eighth. This clonotype appeared a single time. The antigen is unknown. One junction end does not reproduce the germline sequence, and a read error may be involved. CDR1 is MNHNY, CDR2 SVGAGI, per germline (reference sequence). The CDR3 is 11 residues long. Peripheral blood, around 9.5 milliliters per participant, was collected.

The sample was peripheral blood mononuclear cells (PBMCs). The V call is TRBV6-6, the J call TRBJ2-7; D is unresolved. The clonotype comes from a man between 18 and 29 years old with type 2 diabetes. The CDR3 reads CASSEIYGQYF. DNA for the CDR3: TGTGCCAGCAGTGAAATTTACGGGCAGTACTTC.